The T cell receptor (beta chain) under discussion was sequenced for a study of blood T cell repertoires in COVID-19. Background on the study: Sources were T cells, B-cell-depleted T cells, or PBMCs; the material itself was cDNA or gDNA.

Trimming removed 6 bases from V and 3 bases from J; junction bases left unmatched: 17. The CDR3 consists of 18 residues. Per germline, CDR1 MNHEY and CDR2 SMNVEV (reference sequence). Some clones are missing from TCRdb's copy, which holds only in-frame ones; the method was immunoSEQ multiplex PCR. This table has about 130,000 clones, about 85% appearing once. The rearrangement joins TRBV27 to TRBJ1-5, with 7 positions matching TRBD1. This clonotype originated in a man older than 75 with active or convalescent COVID-19. The sample consisted of peripheral blood. The CDR3 DNA sequence: TGTGCCAGCAGGTCTCATAAACAGGGGTTCAATGACAATCAGCCCCAGCATTTT. Amino acid sequence: CASRSHKQGFNDNQPQHF.